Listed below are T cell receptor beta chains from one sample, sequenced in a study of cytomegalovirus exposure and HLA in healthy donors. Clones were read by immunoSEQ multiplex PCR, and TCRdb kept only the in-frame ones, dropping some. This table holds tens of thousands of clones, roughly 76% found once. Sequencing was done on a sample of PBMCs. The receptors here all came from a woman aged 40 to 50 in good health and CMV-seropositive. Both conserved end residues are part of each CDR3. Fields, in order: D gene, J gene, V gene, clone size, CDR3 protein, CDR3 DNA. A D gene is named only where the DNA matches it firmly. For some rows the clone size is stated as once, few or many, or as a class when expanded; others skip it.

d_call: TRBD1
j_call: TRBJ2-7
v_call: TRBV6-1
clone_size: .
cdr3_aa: CASSASLGQAPYRYEQYF
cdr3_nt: TGTGCCAGCAGTGCTTCCCTCGGACAGGCACCCTATCGGTACGAGCAGTACTTC

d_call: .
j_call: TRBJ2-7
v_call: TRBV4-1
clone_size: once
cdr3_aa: CASSQDMGSYEQYF
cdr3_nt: TGCGCCAGCAGCCAAGATATGGGGAGCTACGAGCAGTACTTC

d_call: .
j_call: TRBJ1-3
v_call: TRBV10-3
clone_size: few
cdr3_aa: CAISEGRSGNTIYF
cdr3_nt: TGTGCCATCAGCGAGGGCCGCTCTGGAAACACCATATATTTT

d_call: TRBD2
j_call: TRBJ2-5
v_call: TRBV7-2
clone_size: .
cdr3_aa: CASSQTSPETQYF
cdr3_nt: TGTGCCAGCAGCCAGACTAGCCCGGAGACCCAGTACTTC

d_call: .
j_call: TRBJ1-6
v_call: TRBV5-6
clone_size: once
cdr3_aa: CASTPGFGFSPLHF
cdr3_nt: TGTGCCAGCACCCCGGGTTTCGGATTCTCACCCCTCCACTTT

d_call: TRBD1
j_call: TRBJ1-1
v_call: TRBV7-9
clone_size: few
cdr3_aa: CASSLGTGLSVTEAFF
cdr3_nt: TGTGCCAGCAGCTTAGGGACAGGGCTCTCGGTGACTGAAGCTTTCTTT

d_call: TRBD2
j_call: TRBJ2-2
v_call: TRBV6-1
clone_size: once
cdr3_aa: CASSPWGERGGELFF
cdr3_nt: TGTGCCAGCAGCCCCTGGGGCGAGCGGGGCGGGGAGCTGTTTTTT

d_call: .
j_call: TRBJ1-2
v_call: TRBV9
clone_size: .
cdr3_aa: CASSVAPGGDGYTF
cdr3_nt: TGTGCCAGCAGCGTAGCTCCGGGTGGAGATGGCTACACCTTC

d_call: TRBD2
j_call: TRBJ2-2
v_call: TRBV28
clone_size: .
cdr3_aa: CASSLERGAYTGELFF
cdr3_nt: TGTGCCAGCAGTTTAGAGCGGGGGGCCTACACCGGGGAGCTGTTTTTT

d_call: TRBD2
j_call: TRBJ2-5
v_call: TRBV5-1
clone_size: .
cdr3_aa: CASRATGGNQETQYF
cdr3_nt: TGCGCCAGCCGCGCGACGGGGGGGAATCAAGAGACCCAGTACTTC

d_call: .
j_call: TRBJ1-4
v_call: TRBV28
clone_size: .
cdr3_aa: CAIILSPNRPSEKLFF
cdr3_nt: TGTGCCATCATCCTATCCCCTAACAGGCCTTCTGAAAAACTGTTTTTT

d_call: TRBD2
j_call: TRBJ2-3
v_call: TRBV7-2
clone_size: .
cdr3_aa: CASSKSGVTDTQYF
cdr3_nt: TGTGCCAGCAGCAAAAGCGGGGTCACAGATACGCAGTATTTT

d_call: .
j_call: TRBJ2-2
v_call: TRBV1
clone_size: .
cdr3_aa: CTSSQGMVRGGLRRTGELFF
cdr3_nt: TGCACCAGCAGCCAAGGGATGGTACGGGGGGGCCTGAGGAGGACCGGGGAGCTGTTTTTT

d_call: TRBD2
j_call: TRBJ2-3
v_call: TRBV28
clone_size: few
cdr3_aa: CASSLLAGGEDTQYF
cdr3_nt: TGTGCCAGCAGTTTATTAGCGGGGGGGGAAGATACGCAGTATTTT

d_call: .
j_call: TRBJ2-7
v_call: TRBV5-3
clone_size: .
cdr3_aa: CARPESSYEQYF
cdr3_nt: TGTGCCAGACCGGAGAGTTCCTACGAGCAGTACTTC

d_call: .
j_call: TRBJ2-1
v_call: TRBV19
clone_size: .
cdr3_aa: CASSFPGNEQFF
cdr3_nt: TGTGCCAGTAGTTTCCCGGGCAATGAGCAGTTCTTC

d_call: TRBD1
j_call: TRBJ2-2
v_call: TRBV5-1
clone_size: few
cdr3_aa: CASSLGAGQGRTGELFF
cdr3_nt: TGCGCCAGCAGCCTCGGAGCCGGACAGGGGAGGACCGGGGAGCTGTTTTTT

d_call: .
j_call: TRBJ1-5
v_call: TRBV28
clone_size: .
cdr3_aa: CASRSGVGNQPQHF
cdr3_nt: TGTGCCAGCAGGTCAGGGGTTGGCAATCAGCCCCAGCATTTT

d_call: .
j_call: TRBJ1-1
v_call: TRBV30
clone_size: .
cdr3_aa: CAWRTGIEAFF
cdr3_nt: TGTGCCTGGCGTACAGGGATTGAAGCTTTCTTT

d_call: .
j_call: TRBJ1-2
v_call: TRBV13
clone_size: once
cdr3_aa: CASSSPGGGYTF
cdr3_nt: TGTGCCAGCAGCTCCCCAGGAGGTGGCTACACCTTC

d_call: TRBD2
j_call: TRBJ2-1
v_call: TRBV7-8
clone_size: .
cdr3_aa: CASSGLAGSEFF
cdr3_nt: TGTGCCAGCAGCGGACTAGCGGGGTCGGAGTTCTTC

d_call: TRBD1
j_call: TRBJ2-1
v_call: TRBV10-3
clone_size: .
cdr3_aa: CAISESGTVYNEQFF
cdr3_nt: TGTGCCATCAGTGAGTCTGGGACAGTATACAATGAGCAGTTCTTC

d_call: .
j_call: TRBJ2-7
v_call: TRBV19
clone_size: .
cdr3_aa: CASKGAPYEQYF
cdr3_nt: TGTGCCAGTAAAGGGGCCCCCTACGAGCAGTACTTC

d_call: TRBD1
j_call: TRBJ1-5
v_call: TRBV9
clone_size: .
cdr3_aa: CASSGSGTGSQPQHF
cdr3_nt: TGTGCCAGCAGCGGATCCGGGACAGGGTCTCAGCCCCAGCATTTT